The 6 T cell receptor beta chains presented below share a single source sample, sequenced in a study of cytomegalovirus exposure and HLA in healthy donors. A multiplex PCR was run with 60 Vbeta primers and 13 Jbeta primers. The assay was immunoSEQ multiplex PCR, and TCRdb's table has in-frame clones only and misses some. Of roughly 80,000 clones in the sample, around 58% were seen once. The specimen was PBMCs. The receptor source for this set is a man aged 30 to 39 in good health and CMV-seropositive.

In this sample, this clone turned up once. The gene calls are TRBV30 and TRBJ2-1; TRBD2 matches 10 bases. CDR1 GTSNPN and CDR2 SVGIG come from the germline V gene (reference sequence). CDR3 size: 13 residues. In nucleotides, the CDR3 is TGTGTGGCTAGCGGGGGATCCTACAATGAGCAGTTCTTC. The encoded protein is CVASGGSYNEQFF.

The V and J genes are TRBV6-5 and TRBJ2-5; 8 bases align to TRBD2. Matching the DNA end better, TRBJ2-7 makes the J call doubtful. CDR3 length: 16 residues. The germline CDR1 and CDR2 sequences are MNHEY and SVGAGI. The CDR3 DNA reads TGTGCCAGCAGTTATGCGGGAGCCAGCGGGAGTTACGAGCAGTACTTC. It encodes CASSYAGASGSYEQYF.

This chain connects TRBV5-1 to TRBJ2-7, with a tentative D call TRBD1 (6 bases). The CDR3 length is 14 residues. Germline-derived CDR1 and CDR2 are SGHRS and YFSETQ. V dropped 1 base and J dropped 2 bases, with 10 bases sitting between them. Written as DNA, the CDR3 is TGCGCCAGCAGCTTGAGTACAGGGCCCTACGAGCAGTACTTC. This codes for CASSLSTGPYEQYF.

The genes are TRBV5-6 and TRBJ2-7; 7 positions match TRBD1. Per germline, CDR1 SGHDT and CDR2 YYEEEE. The CDR3 covers 14 residues. Trimming cost V 5 bases and J 0 bases; bases outside gene matches: 5. The CDR3 nucleotides read TGTGCCAGCAGGTTTACAGGGGCCTCCTACGAGCAGTACTTC. This encodes CASRFTGASYEQYF.

The chain couples TRBV9 to TRBJ2-7; D perhaps matches TRBD1 (5 bases). Trimming shortened V by 0 bases and J by 2 bases, and 9 bases separated the two germline ends. CDR1 and CDR2 from the germline V gene are SGDLS and YYNGEE. There are 14 residues in the CDR3. Here the CDR3 reads CASSVDGQPYEQYF. CDR3 bases: TGTGCCAGCAGCGTAGATGGACAACCCTACGAGCAGTACTTC.

The CDR3 is CASTQGIGYGYTF. CDR3 in DNA: TGTGCCAGTACGCAGGGAATCGGCTATGGCTACACCTTC. The chain combines TRBV19 with TRBJ1-2, with D perhaps matching TRBD1 (5 bases). There are 13 residues in the CDR3. With 7 bases removed from V and 4 bases from J, the gap between germline ends came to 13 bases. Germline CDR1 LNHDA, CDR2 SQIVND (reference sequence). The whole variable domain, filled in from reference TRBV19 and TRBJ1-2, reads DGGITQSPKYLFRKEGQNVTLSCEQNLNHDAMYWYRQDPGQGLRLIYYSQIVNDFQKGDIAEGYSVSREKKESFPLTVTSAQKNPTAFYLCASTQGIGYGYTFGSGTRLTVV.